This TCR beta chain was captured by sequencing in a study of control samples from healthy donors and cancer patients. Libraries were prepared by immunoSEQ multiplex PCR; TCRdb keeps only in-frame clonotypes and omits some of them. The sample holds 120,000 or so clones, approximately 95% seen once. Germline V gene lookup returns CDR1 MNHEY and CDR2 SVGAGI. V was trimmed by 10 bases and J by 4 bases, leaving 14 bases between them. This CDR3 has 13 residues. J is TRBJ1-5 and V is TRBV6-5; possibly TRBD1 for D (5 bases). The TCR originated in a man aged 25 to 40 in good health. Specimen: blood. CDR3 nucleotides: TGTGCCACCCTAGGGGCCTGGAATCAGCCCCAGCATTTT. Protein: CATLGAWNQPQHF.